Presented here are 13 T cell receptor beta chains from one specimen sequenced in a study of technical replicates of blood from several donors. Profiled with immunoSEQ multiplex PCR; TCRdb holds only in-frame clones, not every one. Of roughly 80,000 clones in the sample, about 91% were seen once. Sequenced material: T cells isolated from PBMCs. All receptors derive from a human donor in good health.

The CDR3 DNA sequence: TGTGCCAGCAGCTTAACGAAGGTATTTAGGGGAAAGAGCTCCTATAATTCACCCCTCCACTTT. Amino acids: CASSLTKVFRGKSSYNSPLHF. The chain recombines TRBV7-3 with TRBJ1-6, with D perhaps TRBD1 (5 bases). This CDR3 has 21 residues. Trimming pared 0 bases from V and 0 bases from J, leaving 21 bases between. Per the germline V gene, CDR1 is SGHTA and CDR2 is FQGTGA. Supplemented by reference TRBV7-3 and TRBJ1-6, the full variable domain reads GAGVSQTPSNKVTEKGKYVELRCDPISGHTALYWYRQSLGQGPEFLIYFQGTGAADDSGLPNDRFFAVRPEGSVSTLKIQRTERGDSAVYLCASSLTKVFRGKSSYNSPLHFGNGTRLTVT.

The sample holds one count of this clone. V is TRBV6-5 and J is TRBJ2-6; tentative D call: TRBD1 (6 bases). Germline V gene data show CDR1 as MNHEY and CDR2 as SVGAGI. The CDR3 extends over 15 amino acids. Trimming took 4 bases from V and 1 from J, leaving 8 bases between them. For the CDR3, the DNA is TGTGCCAGCAGTTTAACAGGGTCTGGGGCCAACGTCCTGACTTTC. Amino acid sequence: CASSLTGSGANVLTF.

The CDR3 DNA reads TGTGCCAGCACTCTCCGACTGACTAGCGGGAAAGAAGAGCAGTACTTC. It translates to CASTLRLTSGKEEQYF. The chain recombines TRBV7-2 with TRBJ2-7; 11 bases match TRBD2. With V trimmed by 7 bases and J by 7 bases, 15 bases remained unmatched. CDR1 SGHTA and CDR2 FQGNSA come from the germline V gene. This CDR3 is built from 16 residues. Using reference TRBV7-2 and TRBJ2-7 for the parts outside the CDR3, the full variable domain is GAGVSQSPSNKVTEKGKDVELRCDPISGHTALYWYRQSLGQGLEFLIYFQGNSAPDKSGLPSDRFSAERTGGSVSTLTIQRTQQEDSAVYLCASTLRLTSGKEEQYFGPGTRLTVT.

This clone was seen only a few times. The chain is built from TRBV9 and TRBJ2-7; TRBD1 matches at 7 bases. This CDR3 spans 15 amino acids. Germline CDR1 and CDR2: SGDLS and YYNGEE. Germline trimming cut 4 bases from V and 0 bases from J; bases unmatched to any gene: 7. The CDR3 DNA reads as TGTGCCAGCAGCAGACAGGGTGGGACCTCCTACGAGCAGTACTTC. It encodes CASSRQGGTSYEQYF.

The chain employs TRBV4-1 and TRBJ2-3; 11 bases match TRBD2. Germline-derived CDR1 and CDR2 are MGHRA and YSYEKL. The CDR3 consists of 17 residues. V shed 4 bases, J shed 2 bases, and the junction held 8 bases outside the gene matches. In nucleotides, the CDR3 is TGCGCCAGCAGCCGAAACCTAGCGGGGGGCAACACAGATACGCAGTATTTT. Translation: CASSRNLAGGNTDTQYF.

This clone was found a few times. The chain links TRBV30 to TRBJ1-1, with D unresolved. Germline CDR1 reads GTSNPN; CDR2 reads SVGIG (reference sequence). The length of the CDR3 is 10 residues. V was clipped by 3 bases and J by 11 bases, with 10 bases between them. The CDR3 region is CAWRSGRAFF. The CDR3 DNA reads TGTGCCTGGAGGTCGGGGAGGGCTTTCTTT.

V and J are TRBV18 and TRBJ1-1; D not certain. V lost 4 bases to trimming and J lost 0 bases, with 9 bases between them. CDR3 size: 14 residues. The germline CDR1 and CDR2 sequences are KGHSH and LQKENI. For the CDR3, the DNA is TGTGCCAGCTCACGGGCAGATATGAACACTGAAGCTTTCTTT. It codes for CASSRADMNTEAFF.

The V call is TRBV6-6, the J call TRBJ2-2, with a possible D match to TRBD2 (5 bases). Trimming removed 6 bases from V and 3 bases from J, with 14 bases in between. The CDR3 runs to 15 residues. Germline V lookup: CDR1 MNHNY, CDR2 SVGAGI (reference sequence). The CDR3 loop is CASRQLDFDTGELFF. CDR3 DNA: TGTGCCAGCAGGCAACTAGACTTCGACACCGGGGAGCTGTTTTTT.

This chain connects TRBV19 to TRBJ1-5; the D is unclear. This CDR3 contains 15 residues. Germline CDR1 and CDR2: LNHDA and SQIVND (reference sequence). The V gene lost 6 bases and the J gene lost 3 bases, with 15 bases spanning the gap. The CDR3 DNA follows: TGTGCCAGTAGGATATCGAACATGCCCAATCAGCCCCAGCATTTT. It yields the protein CASRISNMPNQPQHF. The full variable domain, completed using reference TRBV19 and TRBJ1-5, is DGGITQSPKYLFRKEGQNVTLSCEQNLNHDAMYWYRQDPGQGLRLIYYSQIVNDFQKGDIAEGYSVSREKKESFPLTVTSAQKNPTAFYLCASRISNMPNQPQHFGDGTRLSIL.

J is TRBJ2-1 and V is TRBV27; TRBD2 matches at 10 bases. Germline V gene data show CDR1 as MNHEY and CDR2 as SMNVEV (reference sequence). V was clipped by 2 bases and J by 10 bases; unmatched bases: 2. This CDR3 comprises 13 residues. CDR3: CASSLLAGVEQFF. The CDR3 bases are TGTGCCAGCAGTTTACTAGCGGGAGTCGAGCAGTTCTTC.

This clone was observed a few times. The rearrangement links TRBV6-5 to TRBJ2-2; no definite D call. V was shortened by 2 bases and J by 5 bases, with 3 bases between the two germline ends. Looked up from germline, CDR1 is MNHEY and CDR2 is SVGAGI. CDR3 length equals 12 residues. The CDR3 here is CASSYQTGELFF. CDR3 in DNA: TGTGCCAGCAGTTACCAAACCGGGGAGCTGTTTTTT.

This chain joins TRBV29-1 and TRBJ1-1, with 12 bases aligning to TRBD1. The CDR3 totals 18 residues. Germline V gives CDR1 SQVTM, CDR2 ANQGSEA. Germline trimming cut 3 bases from V and 4 bases from J; bases unmatched to any gene: 15. The CDR3 region is CSVDWPPGQGAGGTEAFF. In nucleotides, the CDR3 is TGCAGCGTTGATTGGCCTCCGGGACAGGGGGCCGGGGGCACTGAAGCTTTCTTT.

A few counts support this clone. This chain links TRBV2 with TRBJ2-7, with 10 bases aligning to TRBD1. This CDR3 spans 16 amino acids. Germline lookup yields CDR1 SNHLY and CDR2 FYNNEI. V lost 5 bases, J lost 2 bases, and 9 bases stayed unmatched. The CDR3 is CASSPLDGQGAYEQYF. In nucleotides, the CDR3 is TGTGCCAGCAGTCCCCTTGATGGACAGGGGGCCTACGAGCAGTACTTC.